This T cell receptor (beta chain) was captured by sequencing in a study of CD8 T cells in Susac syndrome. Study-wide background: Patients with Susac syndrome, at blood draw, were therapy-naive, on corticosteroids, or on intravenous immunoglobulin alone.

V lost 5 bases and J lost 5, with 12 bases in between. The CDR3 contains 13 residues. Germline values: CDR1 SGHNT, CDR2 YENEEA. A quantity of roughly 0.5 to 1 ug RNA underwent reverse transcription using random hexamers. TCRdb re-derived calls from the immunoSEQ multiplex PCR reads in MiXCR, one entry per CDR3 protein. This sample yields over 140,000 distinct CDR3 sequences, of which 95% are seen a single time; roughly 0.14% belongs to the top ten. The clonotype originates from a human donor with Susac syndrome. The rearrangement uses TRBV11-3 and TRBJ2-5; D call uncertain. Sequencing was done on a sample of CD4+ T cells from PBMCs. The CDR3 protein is CASSRVAGETQYF. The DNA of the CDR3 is TGTGCCAGCAGCCGGGTTGCTGGGGAGACCCAGTACTTC.